This T cell receptor beta chain was found in a study of blood T cell repertoires in COVID-19. Study as a whole: Both acute and convalescent COVID-19 samples were obtained from the United States, Italy and Spain. In each case, the material was cDNA or gDNA derived from T cells, B-cell-depleted T cells, or PBMCs.

Source study methods: For nucleated cells, counts were estimated from reference gene primer amplification. Profiled with immunoSEQ multiplex PCR; TCRdb holds only in-frame clones, not every one. D and trimming come from the DNA, and the V and J calls and clone size come from that table. Altogether approximately 70,000 clones are present, 70% to 85% being singletons, with the ten largest covering roughly 0.83%. V was trimmed by 8 bases and J by 7 bases, leaving 15 bases between them. Germline V gene sequence: CDR1 LNHDA, CDR2 SQIVND (reference sequence). The CDR3 runs to 13 residues. The chain uses TRBV19 and TRBJ1-5; maybe TRBD1 (6 bases). The sequenced material came from peripheral blood. The sequence came from a woman in her 70s with acute or convalescent COVID-19. CDR3 nucleotide sequence: TGTGCCAGTGCACCAGGGGCACAGCAGCCCCAGCATTTT. Its protein is CASAPGAQQPQHF. The full variable domain, rest sourced from reference TRBV19 and TRBJ1-5, is DGGITQSPKYLFRKEGQNVTLSCEQNLNHDAMYWYRQDPGQGLRLIYYSQIVNDFQKGDIAEGYSVSREKKESFPLTVTSAQKNPTAFYLCASAPGAQQPQHFGDGTRLSIL.